The rows below give T cell receptor beta chains drawn from one sample of a study of blood T cell repertoires in COVID-19. Clones were read by immunoSEQ multiplex PCR, and TCRdb kept only the in-frame ones, dropping some. The table lists approximately 110,000 clones, 65% to 85% of them singletons. Sequences were obtained from peripheral blood. These receptors all stem from a woman between 65 and 79 years old with acute or convalescent COVID-19. CDR3s include the opening cysteine and the closing phenylalanine or tryptophan. D genes are given only for firm matches. Some rows have no size entry. The others give once, few or many, or a class for an expanded clone.

TRBV14	TRBD2	TRBJ2-7	.	TGTGCCAGCAGCCAAGCCAACCCGGGCTTACTAGCGGGAAGATCCTACGAGCAGTACTTC	CASSQANPGLLAGRSYEQYF
TRBV5-5	TRBD2	TRBJ2-7	.	TGTGCCAGCAGCTTGGGACTAGCTTACTACGAGCAGTACTTC	CASSLGLAYYEQYF
TRBV5-1	TRBD2	TRBJ2-7	.	TGCGCCAGCAGCTTGTCAGCGGGAGGGGGGTACGAGCAGTACTTC	CASSLSAGGGYEQYF
TRBV9	TRBD2	TRBJ2-1	.	TGTGCCAGCAGCGTGACTAGCGGGGGGAACTACAATGAGCAGTTCTTC	CASSVTSGGNYNEQFF
TRBV11-3	.	TRBJ1-1	.	TGTGCCAGCAGCTTTAACAGGAACACTGAAGCTTTCTTT	CASSFNRNTEAFF
TRBV5-4	.	TRBJ2-3	.	TGTGCCAGCAGCTTGGGACAGACGGTCACAGATACGCAGTATTTT	CASSLGQTVTDTQYF
TRBV19	.	TRBJ1-2	.	TGTGCCAGTAGCATAGGGGAGGGAAGCTATGGCTACACCTTC	CASSIGEGSYGYTF
TRBV3-1/TRBV3-2	.	TRBJ1-1	.	TGTGCCAGCAGCCAAGATAGGCCAGGGGTACGCCCTGGGGTTGGTTTCTTT	CASSQDRPGVRPGVGFF
TRBV25-1	TRBD2	TRBJ2-5	.	TGTGCCAGCAGTGAATTTGGAGCGGGACTCAAGGGGGAGACCCAGTACTTC	CASSEFGAGLKGETQYF
TRBV6-4	.	TRBJ1-2	.	TGTGCCAGCAGTGAAAGGGGCTCTGGCTATGGCTACACCTTC	CASSERGSGYGYTF
TRBV11-2	.	TRBJ1-3	.	TGTGCCAGCAGCTTACCTGGAGGTGGGCAGCGGTCTGGAAACACCATATATTTT	CASSLPGGGQRSGNTIYF
TRBV6-6	.	TRBJ2-2	.	TGTGCCAGCAGTTACTCCAGGGAGCTGTTTTTT	CASSYSRELFF
TRBV9	.	TRBJ2-1	few	TGTGCCAGCAGCGTAGTGGCAGGGGCCTACAATGAGCAGTTCTTC	CASSVVAGAYNEQFF
TRBV4-1	TRBD1	TRBJ2-7	.	TGCGCCAGCAGCCCCCAGGGGGGACAGGGCCACGAGCAGTACTTC	CASSPQGGQGHEQYF
TRBV15	.	TRBJ1-4	.	TGTGCCACCAGAAGGGAGGTAGCAACTAATGAAAAACTGTTTTTT	CATRREVATNEKLFF
TRBV5-1	.	TRBJ1-3	once	TGCGCCAGCAGCCCCGGTGAGGAGGGAAACACCATATATTTT	CASSPGEEGNTIYF
TRBV29-1	TRBD1	TRBJ1-6	.	TGCAGCGTTGCGGAGGGGACAGGGGAATTCCGATCACCCCTCCACTTT	CSVAEGTGEFRSPLHF
TRBV5-1	.	TRBJ1-2	.	TGCGCCAGCAGCCATATTCGGGCAGGGGCTAACTATGGCTACACCTTC	CASSHIRAGANYGYTF
TRBV6-5	.	TRBJ1-4	once	TGTGCCAGCAGTTCCGGACGTAGGGGCAGTGAAAAACTGTTTTTT	CASSSGRRGSEKLFF
TRBV5-1	.	TRBJ1-5	.	TGCGCCAGCAGCTTGGACGGGGGGGCGGGGCAGCCCCAGCATTTT	CASSLDGGAGQPQHF
TRBV3-1/TRBV3-2	.	TRBJ1-6	.	TGTGCCAGCAGCCGAGGACACCAGAATTCACCCCTCCACTTT	CASSRGHQNSPLHF
TRBV11-2	TRBD1	TRBJ2-3	.	TGTGCCAGCAGCTTCCGGGGACAGAGCACAGATACGCAGTATTTT	CASSFRGQSTDTQYF
TRBV18	.	TRBJ2-1	.	TGTGCCAGCTCACCAGGTGCAGGGGTCGGTGAGCAGTTCTTC	CASSPGAGVGEQFF
TRBV30	TRBD1	TRBJ1-2	.	TGTGCCTGGAGTCCGGGACAGGCGTTCCTATATGGCTACACCTTC	CAWSPGQAFLYGYTF
TRBV5-8	TRBD1	TRBJ2-3	.	TGTGCCAGCAGCCAAGGACAGGCCGGCACAGATACGCAGTATTTT	CASSQGQAGTDTQYF
TRBV29-1	TRBD1	TRBJ1-1	.	TGCAGCGTTGTCCGGACAGGGGGCACTGAAGCTTTCTTT	CSVVRTGGTEAFF
TRBV19	.	TRBJ2-1	.	TGTGCCAGTAGCATCGATGCCCTGAGGAATGAGCAGTTCTTC	CASSIDALRNEQFF
TRBV6-5	TRBD1	TRBJ1-1	.	TGTGCCAGCAGTTACTCGCCGGGACAGGGAGGCATTGAAGCTTTCTTT	CASSYSPGQGGIEAFF